Here is one T cell receptor (beta chain) with its context. Its antigen is not identified. This table comes from immunoSEQ multiplex PCR, and its TCRdb copy is limited to in-frame clones, with some not included. The table shows more than 55,000 clones, with approximately 90% occurring only once. These data come from a study of graft-versus-host responses after intestinal transplantation. Overall study: Grafts that recipients had were multivisceral, liver-intestinal, or isolated intestinal transplants. Recipients uniformly received anti-thymocyte globulin induction, followed by tacrolimus and steroids for roughly 3 years.

Germline values: CDR1 MRHNA, CDR2 SNTAGT. The CDR3 totals 15 residues. V was clipped by 6 bases and J by 8 bases, with 22 bases between them. Whole-study findings and limits: In patients with graft-donor T cell macrochimerism, allograft graft-versus-host to host-versus-graft clonal ratios were high. Ileal or blood samples showed some GvH clones first, and such clones were also found in recipient marrow.

This chain links TRBV6-4 with TRBJ1-2; a possible D gene is TRBD1 (5 bases). This clonotype originated in a human patient who received an intestinal transplant, so some T cells may come from the graft donor. Sequenced material: PBMCs, taken 26 days after transplant. The CDR3 here is CASRKEDIDPSGYTF. CDR3 nucleotide sequence: TGTGCCAGCAGGAAAGAGGACATTGATCCCTCGGGCTACACCTTC.